A selection of T cell receptor beta chains follows, all from one sample in a study of shared clonotypes between healthy human individuals. This table comes from immunoSEQ multiplex PCR, and its TCRdb copy is limited to in-frame clones, with some not included. The data show about 460,000 clones, over 60% seen once. The sample was PBMCs. Receptors were obtained from a woman in her 40s in good health. Some clones in this sample may be carry-over from other donors' samples. Each CDR3 is given with its conserved first and last residue. Each record gives: D gene, J gene, V gene, clone size, CDR3 DNA, CDR3 protein. The D gene is left open where the match is weak. Not all rows give a size; the values are once, few, many and, for expanded clones, a class.

-,TRBJ2-1,TRBV11-2,once,TGTGCCAGCAGCTTAGTGGTGGTGGGCGGAGAGCAGTTCTTC,CASSLVVVGGEQFF
-,TRBJ1-5,TRBV28,few,TGTGCCAGCAGTTTCCCTGACGGGGCCTATGACAATCAGCCCCAGCATTTT,CASSFPDGAYDNQPQHF
-,TRBJ1-2,TRBV19,-,TGTGCCAGCGCAAGGGACCGAAACTATGGCTACACCTTC,CASARDRNYGYTF
TRBD2,TRBJ2-1,TRBV29-1,-,TGCAGCGTTCGGGGGACTAGCACCCGCAACGATGAGCAGTTCTTC,CSVRGTSTRNDEQFF
TRBD1,TRBJ1-1,TRBV10-3,-,TGTGCCATCAGTAATGGGCAGGGGGCTTGGGGCACTGAAGCTTTCTTT,CAISNGQGAWGTEAFF
-,TRBJ1-4,TRBV19,-,TGTGCCAGTAGTCGGACACTTAATAATGAAAAACTGTTTTTT,CASSRTLNNEKLFF
-,TRBJ2-7,TRBV28,-,TGTGCCAGCATCGAAACAGGGCTCGGGGCCTACGAGCAGTACTTC,CASIETGLGAYEQYF
-,TRBJ2-7,TRBV28,-,TGTGCCAGCAGTTTGGAGGGCCACGAGCAGTACTTC,CASSLEGHEQYF
-,TRBJ2-5,TRBV14,-,TGTGCCAGCAGCTCTTTTGCACAGGCCGAAGAGACCCAGTACTTC,CASSSFAQAEETQYF
-,TRBJ1-3,TRBV15,-,TGTGCCACCAGCAGAGATGCCCACTCTGGAAACACCATATATTTT,CATSRDAHSGNTIYF
TRBD2,TRBJ2-7,TRBV29-1,-,TGCAGCGTTGGGGGACTAGCGGGCTCCTACGAGCAGTACTTC,CSVGGLAGSYEQYF
TRBD1,TRBJ1-5,TRBV2,-,TGTGCCAGCACCACAGGGGCCGCGGGCAATCAGCCCCAGCATTTT,CASTTGAAGNQPQHF
TRBD2,TRBJ2-5,TRBV7-3,-,TGTGCCAGCAGCCCGCTAGCGGGTGAAAAGACCCAGTACTTC,CASSPLAGEKTQYF
-,TRBJ2-7,TRBV5-1,-,TGCGCCAGCAGCTTGGGGGGCCTACAGGGTAGTGGCTACGAGCAGTACTTC,CASSLGGLQGSGYEQYF
TRBD2,TRBJ2-5,TRBV7-3,-,TGTGCCAGCAGCTTAGGGGCTAGCGGGAGCGGGGAGACCCAGTACTTC,CASSLGASGSGETQYF
TRBD2,TRBJ2-1,TRBV7-2,-,TGTGCCAGCAGGCGGACTAGCGGAATGTACAATGAGCAGTTCTTC,CASRRTSGMYNEQFF
TRBD2,TRBJ2-1,TRBV4-2,-,TGTGCCAGCAGCCAACGATATTTTAGCGGGGCCTCGGTCAATGAGCAGTTCTTC,CASSQRYFSGASVNEQFF
-,TRBJ2-3,TRBV4-3,many,TGCGCCAGCAGCCAAGATAGCAGCCGGGCTACGCAGTATTTT,CASSQDSSRATQYF
TRBD2,TRBJ2-5,TRBV6-5,-,TGTGCCAGCAGTCGGACTAGAGGGGAGACCCAGTACTTC,CASSRTRGETQYF
-,TRBJ2-7,TRBV5-1,-,TGCGCCAGCAGCTTATTGAATCCCCGAGTAGACGAGCAGTACTTC,CASSLLNPRVDEQYF
TRBD1,TRBJ2-3,TRBV18,-,TGTGCCAGCTCACCACGGGGACAGGGGGCATCAGATACGCAGTATTTT,CASSPRGQGASDTQYF
TRBD2,TRBJ2-7,TRBV19,-,TGTGCCAGTAGTCGAGCGGGAGTGGAGGCCTACGAGCAGTACTTC,CASSRAGVEAYEQYF
TRBD1,TRBJ2-6,TRBV15,-,TGTGCCACCAGCAGGGCAACTCCGGGACAGGGACCCTTCGGGGCCAACGTCCTGACTTTC,CATSRATPGQGPFGANVLTF
-,TRBJ2-6,TRBV27,-,TGTGCCAGCAGTCCAAGGGGGTCTGGGGCCAACGTCCTGACTTTC,CASSPRGSGANVLTF
-,TRBJ1-1,TRBV29-1,-,TGCAGCGCTGGGGGCGCGAACACTGAAGCTTTCTTT,CSAGGANTEAFF
TRBD2,TRBJ2-7,TRBV5-4,many,TGTGCCAGCAGCTTGGCCCGCGGGAGCATCCGCGAGCAGTACTTC,CASSLARGSIREQYF
-,TRBJ1-2,TRBV30,-,TGTGCCTGGAGTACCGGACAGCACTATGGCTACACCTTC,CAWSTGQHYGYTF
-,TRBJ1-4,TRBV2,-,TGTGCCAGCAGTCGACAGACAACTAATGAAAAACTGTTTTTT,CASSRQTTNEKLFF
-,TRBJ2-3,TRBV12-2,-,TGTGCAAGTCGCAAGAGCGGCGGCACAGATACGCAGTATTTT,CASRKSGGTDTQYF
TRBD2,TRBJ2-1,TRBV18,-,TGTGCCAGCTCACCCCTAGCGGGAGGGCCTGTCAATGAGCAGTTCTTC,CASSPLAGGPVNEQFF
TRBD2,TRBJ2-5,TRBV10-2,many,TGCGCCAGCAGGACTAGCGGGGAAGAGACCCAGTACTTC,CASRTSGEETQYF